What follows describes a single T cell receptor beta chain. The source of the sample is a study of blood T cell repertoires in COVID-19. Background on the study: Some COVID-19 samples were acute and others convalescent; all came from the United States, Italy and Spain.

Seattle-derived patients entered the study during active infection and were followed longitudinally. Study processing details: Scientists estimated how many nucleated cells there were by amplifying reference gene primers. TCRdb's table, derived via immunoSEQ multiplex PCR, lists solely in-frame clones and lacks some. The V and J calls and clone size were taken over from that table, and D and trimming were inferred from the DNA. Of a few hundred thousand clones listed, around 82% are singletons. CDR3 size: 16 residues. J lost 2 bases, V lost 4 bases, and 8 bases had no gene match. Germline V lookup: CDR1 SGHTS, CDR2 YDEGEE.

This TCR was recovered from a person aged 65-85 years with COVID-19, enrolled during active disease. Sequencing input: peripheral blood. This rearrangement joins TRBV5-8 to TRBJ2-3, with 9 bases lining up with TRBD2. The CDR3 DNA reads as TGTGCCAGCAGCAGACGTAGCGGGAGAGTCACAGATACGCAGTATTTT. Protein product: CASSRRSGRVTDTQYF.